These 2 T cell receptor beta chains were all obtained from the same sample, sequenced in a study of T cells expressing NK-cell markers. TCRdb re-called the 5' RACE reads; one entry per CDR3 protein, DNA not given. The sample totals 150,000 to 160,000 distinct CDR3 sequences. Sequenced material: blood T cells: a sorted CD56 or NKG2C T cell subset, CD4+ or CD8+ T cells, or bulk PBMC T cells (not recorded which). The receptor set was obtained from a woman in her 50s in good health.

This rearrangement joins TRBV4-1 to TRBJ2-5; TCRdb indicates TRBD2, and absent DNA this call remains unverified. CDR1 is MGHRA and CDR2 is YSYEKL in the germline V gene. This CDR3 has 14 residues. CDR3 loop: CASSIRLAEETQYF.

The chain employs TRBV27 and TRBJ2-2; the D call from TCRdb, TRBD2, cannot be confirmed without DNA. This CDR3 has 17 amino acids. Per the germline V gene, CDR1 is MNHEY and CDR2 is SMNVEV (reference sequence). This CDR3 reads CASSLSASGGYTGELFF.